The 4 T cell receptor beta chains given below trace back to one sample, sequenced in a study of blood T cell repertoires in COVID-19. Repertoires were generated with immunoSEQ multiplex PCR, while TCRdb's copy carries only in-frame clones and drops some. There are approximately 210,000 clones in the sample; around 76% occur only once, and less than 20% lies in the top ten. Material for sequencing was PBMCs or T cells enriched from blood (not recorded which). Source of these receptors: a woman between 50 and 59 years old with acute COVID-19.

This clone has only one observation. V gene TRBV6-5 combines with J gene TRBJ2-7; D is unresolved. Trimming removed 6 bases at V and 6 bases at J, with 18 bases between. The CDR3 is 14 amino acids. Per the germline V gene, CDR1 is MNHEY and CDR2 is SVGAGI. The CDR3 sequence is CASRNSALVGEQYV. CDR3 coding DNA: TGTGCCAGCAGGAACTCGGCCCTAGTCGGCGAGCAGTACGTC.

The V and J genes are TRBV4-2 and TRBJ2-1; TRBD2 aligns across 9 bases. This CDR3 is built from 18 residues. The V and J ends lost 2 bases and 2 bases, in that order; junction bases with no gene match: 10. Looked up from germline, CDR1 is LGHNA and CDR2 is YNFKEQ. CDR3 coding DNA: TGTGCCAGCAGCCAACAACCCCGGCGGGGGGGGACCTACAATGAGCAGTTCTTC. This sequence encodes CASSQQPRRGGTYNEQFF.

This clone came up once. The chain is built from TRBV12-3 or TRBV12-4 and TRBJ1-5; tentative D call: TRBD1 (5 bases). The CDR3 sequence is 13 residues long. V lost 7 bases to trimming and J lost 4 bases, with 11 bases between them. The CDR3 sequence is CASNAGPNQPQHF. Written as DNA, the CDR3 is TGTGCCAGCAACGCAGGGCCTAATCAGCCCCAGCATTTT.

A few counts support this clone. The CDR3: CASSLGTTAGNTIYF. The CDR3 nucleotides are TGCGCCAGCAGCTTGGGGACGACAGCTGGAAACACCATATATTTT. The chain employs TRBV5-1 and TRBJ1-3; D might be TRBD1 (5 bases). This CDR3 is 15 amino acids long. V gave up 0 bases and J gave up 2 bases, with 9 bases separating them. CDR1 SGHRS and CDR2 YFSETQ come from the germline V gene.